This paragraph reports one T cell receptor beta chain. Its antigen has not been determined. Qualities for individual bases were not recorded, and no much larger clone is one base off. The data are from a study of shared clonotypes between healthy human individuals (dated by TCRdb to 2019 to 2021). With regard to the full study: The cohort included three men and two women between 18 and 49 years of age. To increase sequencing depth and limit assay-specific biases, TCR repertoire library preparation and sequencing were carried out by different laboratories using diverse techniques. Between about 0.8 and 9 billion PBMCs per donor were obtained by leukapheresis. Blood TCR repertoires of a handful of healthy adults were deeply sequenced to estimate repertoire size and the extent of clonotype sharing between individuals. For each donor, CD4 naive and CD4 memory were each given three plates, CD8 naive was given two plates, and CD8 memory was given one plate. Overall study results and their limits: Incomplete sequencing was indicated by rarefaction of sorted-subset datasets, despite the large sequencing depth. Naive subsets generally had larger estimated clonotype richness than memory subsets. Sharing across a few donors was observed for about 5% of naive CD4, under 4% of naive CD8, roughly 2.4% of memory CD4, and roughly 0.4% of memory CD8 clonotypes. Sampling was restricted to blood, and TCR repertoires in tissues likely differ from the TCR repertoires found in blood. Based on pairwise subsampling, the degree of clonotype sharing among donors was expected to be affected by sequencing depth. Compared with non-shared clonotypes, clonotypes shared by all four sorted-subset donors had higher generation probabilities. The genetic and exposure-history diversity represented was limited by the small number of donors.

Taken from the germline V gene, the CDR1 and CDR2 loops are SQVTM and ANQGSEA. Between the V and J ends, shortened by 7 bases and 5 bases respectively, the junction contains 14 bases. Inclusive of the bounding cysteine and phenylalanine, the CDR3 is 12 residues long. CDR3 DNA is the only sequence kept; it has 36 bases, read in frame from the first base. TCR CDR3 regions were amplified from genomic DNA by multiplex PCR using the deep immunoSEQ assay. For each cell subset, the extracted genomic DNA was distributed evenly across all wells of several immunoSEQ 96-well plates, and each plate served as one replicate. Each replicate PCR for sorted subsets received about 200 ng genomic DNA, equal to tens of thousands of T cell genomes. Purified libraries were quantified with a Qubit 3.0 fluorometer, sized on a Bioanalyzer 2100, and re-quantified with the KAPA Library Quantification kit. Every immunoSEQ 96-well plate was sequenced on a dedicated single-read 150-cycle Illumina NextSeq 550 flow cell. The study's processing was this. Because the immunoSEQ output held only junctional sequences and lacked quality scores, the filtering could not match the filtering applied to full-length reads. Sequences were annotated with PyIR, a Python wrapper for IgBLAST v1.9, using IMGT germline references to assign V/J genes and CDR3. Reads with weak V/J assignments (E-value above 1e-6), missing CDR3, stop codons, out-of-frame junctions, or ambiguous translated residues were removed. A V3J clonotype was defined by an identical inferred V gene, J gene, and CDR3 amino acid sequence. To compute the percentage overlap between repertoires, the number of shared unique clonotypes was divided by the size of the smaller repertoire. Richness of each repertoire was evaluated using RTK rarefaction, the Chao1 estimator, and Recon v2.1 estimates of unobserved clonotypes. For all TCRbeta clonotypes obtained by the gDNA method from several donors, generation probabilities were computed with OLGA. TCRdb took this table from immuneACCESS and kept in-frame rearrangements with V and J called. Such tables lack part of the clones; where checked against another copy, unresolved V genes explain under half of the gap, and the rest is unexplained. V, J and clone size are those of that table, while D and trimming were read from the DNA. Here the sample has hundreds of thousands of clones; less than 98% occur a single time. Together, the top ten hold 0.045% to 0.07% of the sample.

Healthy HIV-negative adults with no recently reported acute infections or vaccinations were included as donors. Only Caucasian adults living in Nashville, Tennessee, USA were represented among the donors. CD4+ T cells were enriched through magnetic negative selection, after which naive cells were positively selected on CD45RA and the remaining negative fraction served as the memory subset. After blood collection by leukapheresis, PBMCs were isolated using Ficoll-Histopaque density gradient centrifugation and then cryopreserved in the vapor phase of liquid nitrogen. Purity and quantity of every magnetically sorted T cell population were checked by analytical flow cytometry. Genomic DNA was isolated from each sorted fraction and quantified by UV absorbance on a Nanodrop 2000c.

The rearrangement joined TRBV29-1 to TRBJ1-2; 5 matching bases give a weak D call of TRBD1. The specimen was naive CD4+ T cells sorted from blood. Per the publication, the cell subset or site label means: CD45RA+ positively selected. The receptor comes from a woman aged 30 to 39 in good health. The CDR3 here reads CSAVYRSYGYTF. Here is the DNA: TGCAGCGCAGTTTACAGGAGTTATGGCTACACCTTC.